The TCR beta chain described here comes from a study of T-cell reconstitution after alpha-beta-depleted transplantation in children. This CDR3 spans 18 amino acids. Between the trimmed V and J ends, which lost 3 bases and 2 bases, there was a span of 19 bases. At least ten counts were recorded for this clonotype. TCRbeta library preparation incorporated unique molecular identifiers. TCRdb reprocessed the PCR reads via MiXCR and lists one record per CDR3 protein. This table holds about 230,000 distinct CDR3 sequences, approximately 9.5% found once. The chain couples TRBV12-3 or TRBV12-4 to TRBJ1-4; D is unclear. Sequencing used PBMCs from the stem cell graft donor, obtained from the stem cell graft. The source of this sequence is a human donor who donated a stem cell graft to a child with acute lymphoblastic leukemia. In nucleotides, the CDR3 is TGTGCCAGCAGTTTTGGGGAAGGGCCGATAGGGACTAATGAAAAACTGTTTTTT. It codes for CASSFGEGPIGTNEKLFF.